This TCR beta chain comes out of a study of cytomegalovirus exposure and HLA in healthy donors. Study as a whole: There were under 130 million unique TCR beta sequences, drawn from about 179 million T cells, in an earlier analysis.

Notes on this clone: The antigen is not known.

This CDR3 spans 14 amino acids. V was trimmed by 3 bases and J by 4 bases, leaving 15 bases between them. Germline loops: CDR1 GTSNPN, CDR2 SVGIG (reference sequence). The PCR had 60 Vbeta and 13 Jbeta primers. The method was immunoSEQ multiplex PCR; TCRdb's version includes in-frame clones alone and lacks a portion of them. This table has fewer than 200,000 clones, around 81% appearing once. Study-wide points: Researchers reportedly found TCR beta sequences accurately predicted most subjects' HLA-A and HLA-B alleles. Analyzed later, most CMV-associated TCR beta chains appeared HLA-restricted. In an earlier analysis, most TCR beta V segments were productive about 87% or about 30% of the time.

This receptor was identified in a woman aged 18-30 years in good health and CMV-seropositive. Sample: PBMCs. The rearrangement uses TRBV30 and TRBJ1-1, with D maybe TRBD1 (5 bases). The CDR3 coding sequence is TGTGCCTGGAGCATGGGGGGGTTAATCACTGAAGCTTTCTTT. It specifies CAWSMGGLITEAFF.